What follows is one T cell receptor (beta chain) and its context. Its specificity is not known. The PCR employed 60 Vbeta primers together with 13 Jbeta primers. Libraries were prepared by immunoSEQ multiplex PCR; TCRdb keeps only in-frame clonotypes and omits some of them. This table holds approximately 110,000 clones. This entry belongs to a study of cytomegalovirus exposure and HLA in healthy donors. Notes on the study in general: In vitro assays verified that three CMV-associated chains recognized CMV antigens specifically.

Sequenced input: PBMCs. This receptor was obtained from a young man in good health and CMV-seronegative.

CDR3 protein: CASRATGGGRDTQYF. The CDR3 DNA is TGCGCCAGCAGAGCGACAGGGGGCGGACGAGATACGCAGTATTTT. This chain connects TRBV10-2 to TRBJ2-3; 10 positions agree with TRBD1. V trimming: 6 bases; J trimming: 5 bases; junction bases outside the gene matches: 8. This CDR3 comprises 15 residues. Germline V lookup: CDR1 WSHSY, CDR2 SAAADI.